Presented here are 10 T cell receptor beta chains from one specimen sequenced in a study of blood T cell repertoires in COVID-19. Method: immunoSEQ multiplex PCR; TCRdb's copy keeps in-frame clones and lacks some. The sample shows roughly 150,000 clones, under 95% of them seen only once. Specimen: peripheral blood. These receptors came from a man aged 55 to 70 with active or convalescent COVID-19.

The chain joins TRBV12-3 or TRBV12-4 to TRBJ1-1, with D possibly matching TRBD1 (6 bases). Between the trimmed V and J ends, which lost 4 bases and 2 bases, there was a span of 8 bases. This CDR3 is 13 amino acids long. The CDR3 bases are TGTGCCAGCAGTTCAGGGGCCAACACTGAAGCTTTCTTT. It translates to CASSSGANTEAFF.

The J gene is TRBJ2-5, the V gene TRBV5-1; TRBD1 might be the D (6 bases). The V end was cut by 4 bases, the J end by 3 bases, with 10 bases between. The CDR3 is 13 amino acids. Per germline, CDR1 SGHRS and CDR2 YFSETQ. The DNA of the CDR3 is TGCGCCAGCAGCCGGGACATAAAAGAGACCCAGTACTTC. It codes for CASSRDIKETQYF.

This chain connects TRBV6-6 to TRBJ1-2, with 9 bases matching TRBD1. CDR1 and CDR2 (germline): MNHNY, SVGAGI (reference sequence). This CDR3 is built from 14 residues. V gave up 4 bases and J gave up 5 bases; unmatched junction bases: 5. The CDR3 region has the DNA TGTGCCAGCAGTTCCGGACAGGGGAGATATGGCTACACCTTC. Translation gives CASSSGQGRYGYTF.

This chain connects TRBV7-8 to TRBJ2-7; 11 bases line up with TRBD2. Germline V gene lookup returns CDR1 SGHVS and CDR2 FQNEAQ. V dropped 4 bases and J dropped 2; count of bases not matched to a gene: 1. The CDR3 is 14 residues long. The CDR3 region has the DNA TGTGCCAGCAGCTCTAGCGGGGGGCCCTACGAGCAGTACTTC. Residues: CASSSSGGPYEQYF.

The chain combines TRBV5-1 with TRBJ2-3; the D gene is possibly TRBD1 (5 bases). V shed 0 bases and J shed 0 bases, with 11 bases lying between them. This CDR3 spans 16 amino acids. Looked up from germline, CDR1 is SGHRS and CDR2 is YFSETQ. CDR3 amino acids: CASSLGGSASTDTQYF. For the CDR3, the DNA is TGCGCCAGCAGCTTGGGGGGCAGTGCTAGCACAGATACGCAGTATTTT.

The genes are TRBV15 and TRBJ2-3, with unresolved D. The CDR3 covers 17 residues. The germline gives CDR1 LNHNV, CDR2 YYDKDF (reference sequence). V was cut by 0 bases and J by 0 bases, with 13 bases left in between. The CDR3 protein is CATSRDSTRASTDTQYF. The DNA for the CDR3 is TGTGCCACCAGCAGAGATTCGACACGAGCTAGCACAGATACGCAGTATTTT.

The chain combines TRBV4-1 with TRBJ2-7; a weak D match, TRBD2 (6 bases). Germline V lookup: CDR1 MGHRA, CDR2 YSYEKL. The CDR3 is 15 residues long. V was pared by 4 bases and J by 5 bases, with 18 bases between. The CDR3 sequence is CASSPSNAGSDEQYF. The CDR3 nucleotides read TGCGCCAGCAGCCCTAGTAATGCGGGGTCGGACGAGCAGTACTTC.

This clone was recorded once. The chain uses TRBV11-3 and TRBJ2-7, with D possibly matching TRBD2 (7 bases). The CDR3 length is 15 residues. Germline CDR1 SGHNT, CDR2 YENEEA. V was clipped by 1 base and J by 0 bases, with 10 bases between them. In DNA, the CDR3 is TGTGCCAGCAGCTTAGGGGGGGGCGACTCCTACGAGCAGTACTTC. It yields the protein CASSLGGGDSYEQYF.

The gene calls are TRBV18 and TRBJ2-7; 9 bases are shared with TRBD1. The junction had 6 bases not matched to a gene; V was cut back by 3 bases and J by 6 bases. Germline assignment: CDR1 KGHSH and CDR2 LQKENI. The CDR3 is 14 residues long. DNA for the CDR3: TGTGCCAGCTCACCCCGGACAGGGGAGGGCGAGCAGTACTTC. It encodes CASSPRTGEGEQYF.

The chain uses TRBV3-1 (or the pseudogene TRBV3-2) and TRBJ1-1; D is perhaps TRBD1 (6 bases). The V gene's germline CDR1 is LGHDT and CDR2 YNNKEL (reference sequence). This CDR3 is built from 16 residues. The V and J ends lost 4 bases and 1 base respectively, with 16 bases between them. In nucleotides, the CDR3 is TGTGCCAGCAGCCCGTGGACAGCATCCAGGAACACTGAAGCTTTCTTT. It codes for CASSPWTASRNTEAFF.